The next 24 T cell receptor beta chains were all read from a single sample in a study of blood T cell repertoires in COVID-19. Here immunoSEQ multiplex PCR was the method, and the copy in TCRdb shows in-frame clones only, minus some. The sample shows under 300,000 clones, nearly 85% of them seen only once. The sample consisted of peripheral blood. The receptors here all came from a human donor in a cohort sampled during active COVID-19.

This chain uses TRBV6-4 with TRBJ2-3, with TRBD2 identical over 8 bases. Germline CDR1 MRHNA, CDR2 SNTAGT. The CDR3 covers 18 residues. Trimming removed 3 bases from V and 2 bases from J; junction bases left unmatched: 13. The CDR3 nucleotides are TGTGCCAGCAGTGAATCGTTTTTAGCGGGGCCCGACACAGATACGCAGTATTTT. It translates to CASSESFLAGPDTDTQYF.

This clone was seen only once. Other DNA sequences of this sample code for an identical CDR3. This sequence joins TRBV18 and TRBJ1-5, with 7 bases lining up with TRBD1. V was pared by 2 bases and J by 2 bases, with 6 bases of the junction left unmatched. The V gene's germline CDR1 is KGHSH and CDR2 LQKENI. This CDR3 is built from 16 residues. The CDR3 protein is CASSPRGQAGNQPQHF. CDR3 coding DNA: TGTGCCAGCTCACCAAGAGGACAGGCTGGCAATCAGCCCCAGCATTTT.

The CDR3 sequence: CASQRGENEKLFF. CDR3 in DNA: TGTGCCAGTCAGCGGGGTGAGAATGAAAAACTGTTTTTT. V is TRBV10-3 and J is TRBJ1-4; D unresolved. CDR1 ENHRY and CDR2 SYGVKD come from the germline V gene. This CDR3 comprises 13 residues. The V end lost 10 bases, the J end lost 5 bases, and 14 bases lay between the germline ends.

The V call is TRBV21-1, the J call TRBJ1-5. TRBV21-1 is an annotated pseudogene. The CDR3 has 16 residues. The CDR3 region is CASSGRGGEFDQPQHF. The CDR3 DNA follows: TGTGCCAGCAGCGGACGAGGGGGGGAATTCGATCAGCCCCAGCATTTT.

This clone occurred a few times. This sequence joins TRBV28 and TRBJ2-1, with TRBD2 identical over 11 bases. This CDR3 spans 21 amino acids. The trim removed 7 bases at V and 0 bases at J, leaving 20 bases unmatched. Germline V lookup: CDR1 MDHEN, CDR2 SYDVKM. The CDR3 here is CASTLPGYLAGGLSSYNEQFF. CDR3 sequence (DNA): TGTGCCAGCACCCTCCCCGGGTATCTAGCGGGAGGCCTGTCCTCCTACAATGAGCAGTTCTTC. Complete variable domain (other parts from reference TRBV28 and TRBJ2-1): DVKVTQSSRYLVKRTGEKVFLECVQDMDHENMFWYRQDPGLGLRLIYFSYDVKMKEKGDIPEGYSVSREKKERFSLILESASTNQTSMYLCASTLPGYLAGGLSSYNEQFFGPGTRLTVL.

This clone was seen only a few times. The chain couples TRBV6-5 to TRBJ1-6, with TRBD1 as a possible D gene (5 bases). The V end was cut by 7 bases, the J end by 7 bases, with 11 bases between. This CDR3 is built from 13 residues. Germline loops: CDR1 MNHEY, CDR2 SVGAGI. CDR3 sequence (DNA): TGTGCCAGCACGGGGGACCGGAATTCACCCCTCCACTTT. Translating gives CASTGDRNSPLHF.

The chain carries TRBV28 and TRBJ1-5, with 11 nucleotides matching TRBD1. The CDR3 sequence is 16 residues long. V lost 5 bases to trimming and J lost 2 bases; unmatched junction nucleotides: 5. Looked up from germline, CDR1 is MDHEN and CDR2 is SYDVKM. CDR3: CASSPRTGGRNQPQHF. DNA of the CDR3: TGTGCCAGCAGTCCTCGGACAGGGGGCCGCAATCAGCCCCAGCATTTT. Looking up the rest from reference TRBV28 and TRBJ1-5 gives the full variable domain: DVKVTQSSRYLVKRTGEKVFLECVQDMDHENMFWYRQDPGLGLRLIYFSYDVKMKEKGDIPEGYSVSREKKERFSLILESASTNQTSMYLCASSPRTGGRNQPQHFGDGTRLSIL.

The genes are TRBV7-2 and TRBJ2-7; 7 bases match TRBD2. The CDR3 covers 14 residues. From germline, CDR1 is SGHTA and CDR2 FQGNSA. Losses at the gene ends were 3 bases for V and 3 bases for J; bases not matched to a gene: 5. DNA of the CDR3: TGTGCCAGCAGCTTCGGACTAGTCGGCTACGAGCAGTACTTC. Its protein product is CASSFGLVGYEQYF.

The V gene is TRBV2, the J gene TRBJ2-6; TRBD1 aligns across 8 bases. Germline values: CDR1 SNHLY, CDR2 FYNNEI. The CDR3 extends over 18 amino acids. The ends lost 7 bases at V and 0 bases at J; junction bases unmatched: 11. The CDR3 protein is CASTNRDRRYSGANVLTF. The CDR3 region has the DNA TGTGCCAGCACCAATAGGGACAGGAGATACTCTGGGGCCAACGTCCTGACTTTC.

This sequence joins TRBV20-1 and TRBJ2-7; the D is unclear. Germline CDR1 and CDR2: DFQATT and SNEGSKA (reference sequence). CDR3 size: 13 residues. V lost 3 bases and J 3 bases, leaving 12 bases between the germline ends. The CDR3 spells CSASSPTYYEQYF. As DNA, the CDR3 is TGCAGTGCTAGTAGTCCTACCTACTACGAGCAGTACTTC.

The gene calls are TRBV3-1 (or the pseudogene TRBV3-2) and TRBJ1-4; a weak D match, TRBD1 (5 bases). The V gene's germline CDR1 is LGHDT and CDR2 YNNKEL (reference sequence). The CDR3 spans 15 residues. Trimming shortened V by 1 base and J by 4 bases, and 10 bases separated the two germline ends. The CDR3 DNA follows: TGTGCCAGCAGCCAAGTGGGGGGGAATAATGAAAAACTGTTTTTT. It specifies CASSQVGGNNEKLFF.

The chain combines TRBV19 with TRBJ1-6, with 8 bases aligning to TRBD1. CDR3 length equals 14 residues. The V gene end was trimmed by 8 bases and the J gene end by 8 bases; junction bases not matched to a gene: 8. CDR1 and CDR2 (germline): LNHDA, SQIVND (reference sequence). The CDR3 nucleotides are TGTGCCAGTGCGTACGGACAGGGAGATTCACCCCTCCACTTT. Its translation: CASAYGQGDSPLHF.

The rearrangement links TRBV9 to TRBJ1-1; 7 bases match TRBD1. Germline V lookup: CDR1 SGDLS, CDR2 YYNGEE. V was pared by 0 bases and J by 1 base, with 3 bases of the junction left unmatched. There are 15 residues in the CDR3. The CDR3 DNA is TGTGCCAGCAGCGTAGTAGGGACAGCGAACACTGAAGCTTTCTTT. Protein product: CASSVVGTANTEAFF.

This clone appeared many times. V and J are TRBV29-1 and TRBJ2-7; 11 bases match TRBD2. This CDR3 contains 14 residues. Germline values: CDR1 SQVTM, CDR2 ANQGSEA. With V trimmed by 6 bases and J by 4 bases, 8 bases remained unmatched. CDR3 nucleotides: TGCAGCGTCGAACTAGCGGGAGTGGTTTACGAGCAGTACTTC. The encoded protein is CSVELAGVVYEQYF.

The chain joins TRBV6-1 to TRBJ2-5; 9 positions match TRBD1. Unmatched junction bases numbered 7, after V lost 3 bases and J lost 5 bases. Germline V gives CDR1 MNHNS, CDR2 SASEGT. This CDR3 spans 15 amino acids. The CDR3 region has the DNA TGTGCCAGCAGTGAGGTACAGGGGGCGCTTGAGACCCAGTACTTC. It yields the protein CASSEVQGALETQYF.

This clone came up a few times. The chain is built from TRBV4-1 and TRBJ1-2; D is possibly TRBD1 (6 bases). The germline V gene has CDR1 MGHRA and CDR2 YSYEKL. The V end was cut by 5 bases, the J end by 5 bases, with 18 bases between. This CDR3 has 15 amino acids. CDR3 loop: CASSIGQPTIYGYTF. CDR3 bases: TGCGCCAGCAGCATCGGACAGCCTACCATTTATGGCTACACCTTC.

V is TRBV27 and J is TRBJ1-5; D is unclear. CDR3 size: 13 residues. V gave up 5 bases and J gave up 6 bases, with 11 bases separating them. Germline CDR1 reads MNHEY; CDR2 reads SMNVEV (reference sequence). The CDR3 sequence: CASSQVIGQPQHF. DNA for the CDR3: TGTGCCAGCAGTCAGGTCATCGGTCAGCCCCAGCATTTT.

The rearrangement links TRBV4-2 to TRBJ2-5; 9 bases match TRBD2. Germline CDR1 LGHNA, CDR2 YNFKEQ. The CDR3 length is 14 residues. V trimming: 4 bases; J trimming: 5 bases; junction bases outside the gene matches: 5. CDR3 nucleotides: TGTGCCAGCAGCCGGGCGGGAGGGCTTGAGACCCAGTACTTC. Translating gives CASSRAGGLETQYF.

This chain joins TRBV7-2 and TRBJ2-3; 7 bases fit TRBD2. The J segment lost 2 bases and the V segment lost 3 bases, leaving 5 bases of the junction unmatched. The CDR3 is 15 residues long. The germline gives CDR1 SGHTA, CDR2 FQGNSA. CDR3 sequence reads: CASSLVGTITDTQYF. The CDR3 DNA is TGTGCCAGCAGCTTGGTCGGGACTATCACAGATACGCAGTATTTT.

V and J are TRBV12-5 and TRBJ2-2; TRBD1 matches 11 bases. With V trimmed by 5 bases and J by 4 bases, 6 bases remained unmatched. The CDR3 has 16 amino acids. CDR1 is LGHNT, CDR2 FRNRAP, per germline. CDR3 in DNA: TGTGCTAGTGGTCCCGGGACAGGGGGGGGCACCGGGGAGCTGTTTTTT. Protein: CASGPGTGGGTGELFF.

The chain recombines TRBV20-1 with TRBJ2-7; a weak D match, TRBD2 (6 bases). Germline V CDR1 and CDR2: DFQATT, SNEGSKA (reference sequence). Trimming stripped 5 bases from V and 5 bases from J, with 7 bases between. The CDR3 is 10 residues long. The DNA of the CDR3 is TGCAGTGCTGGGGGGAACGAGCAGTACTTC. Translation gives CSAGGNEQYF.

The table lists this clone with a count of one. The chain is built from TRBV11-2 and TRBJ1-2, with D possibly TRBD1 on 5 matching bases. Trimming cost V 2 bases and J 6 bases, with 10 bases left between them. The CDR3 runs 13 residues. CDR1 and CDR2 from the germline V gene are SGHAT and FQNNGV. The CDR3 is CASSLPRTNGYTF. Here the CDR3 DNA reads TGTGCCAGCAGCTTACCCCGGACAAATGGCTACACCTTC.

The genes are TRBV6-2 or TRBV6-3 and TRBJ1-1; D might be TRBD1 (5 bases). Trimming took 0 bases from V and 4 from J, leaving 18 bases between them. Germline CDR1 MNHEY, CDR2 SVGEGT. The CDR3 consists of 17 residues. CDR3 bases: TGTGCCAGCAGTTACTCGATCCTAACCGGCAGGGTCACTGAAGCTTTCTTT. Amino acid sequence: CASSYSILTGRVTEAFF.

The rearrangement joins TRBV2 to TRBJ1-4; no clear D. Between the trimmed V and J ends, which lost 3 bases and 13 bases, there was a span of 15 bases. The CDR3 totals 13 residues. Germline V gene sequence: CDR1 SNHLY, CDR2 FYNNEI. CDR3 sequence (DNA): TGTGCCAGCAGTGATCTTAGAGCAGGTGGACTGTTTTTT. The encoded protein is CASSDLRAGGLFF.